The 9 T cell receptor beta chains given below trace back to one sample, sequenced in a study of T cell responses to AZD1222 COVID-19 vaccine. Some clones are missing from TCRdb's copy, which holds only in-frame ones; the method was immunoSEQ multiplex PCR. The profile covers about 140,000 clones, with approximately 95% appearing a single time and 0.7% to 1% taken by the ten largest. The material sequenced was peripheral blood, taken on day 0 of MenACWY control vaccination. All receptors derive from an adult in good health.

The chain couples TRBV18 to TRBJ2-7; 7 nucleotides match TRBD1. CDR3 length equals 14 residues. Per germline, CDR1 KGHSH and CDR2 LQKENI. The V gene end was trimmed by 4 bases and the J gene end by 9 bases; junction bases not matched to a gene: 12. In DNA form, the CDR3 reads TGTGCCAGCTCACGGACAGGCCAATACCTGGGGCAGTACTTC. As protein: CASSRTGQYLGQYF.

The CDR3 reads CAISEGTLVQYF. CDR3 DNA sequence: TGTGCCATCAGTGAGGGGACCTTAGTTCAGTACTTC. This chain joins TRBV10-3 and TRBJ2-4; D is tentatively TRBD1 or TRBD2 (5 bases each). Per the germline V gene, CDR1 is ENHRY and CDR2 is SYGVKD. The V and J ends lost 2 bases and 11 bases respectively, with 10 bases between them. The CDR3 sequence is 12 residues long.

The chain joins TRBV7-2 to TRBJ2-1; TRBD2 agrees at 7 bases. V shed 1 base and J 6 bases; nucleotides not matched to a gene: 3. Germline V gene sequence: CDR1 SGHTA, CDR2 FQGNSA. This CDR3 is built from 14 residues. The CDR3: CASSLVWGGNEQFF. The CDR3 bases are TGTGCCAGCAGCTTAGTGTGGGGGGGCAATGAGCAGTTCTTC.

This chain links TRBV11-2 with TRBJ1-2; possible D gene TRBD1, 5 bases. This CDR3 has 15 residues. Germline-derived CDR1 and CDR2 are SGHAT and FQNNGV. V gave up 1 base and J gave up 7 bases, with 16 bases separating them. The CDR3 sequence: CASSLAPGGKGGYTF. Here the CDR3 DNA reads TGTGCCAGCAGCTTAGCCCCGGGGGGGAAGGGTGGCTACACCTTC.

Regarding this clone: This same CDR3 is encoded by further DNA sequences in the sample. The chain has TRBV20-1 and TRBJ1-2, with TRBD1 as a possible D gene (6 bases). This CDR3 has 11 amino acids. Germline V gene sequence: CDR1 DFQATT, CDR2 SNEGSKA (reference sequence). Between the trimmed V and J ends, which lost 2 bases and 5 bases, there was a span of 6 bases. The CDR3 nucleotides are TGCAGTGCTAGACAGGGGTATGGCTACACCTTC. This gives the protein CSARQGYGYTF.

Note on this clone: As the CDR3 is not closed by the conserved phenylalanine or tryptophan, this likely results from a read error. No DNA is shown, since the ends of the CDR3 on it are uncertain; the CDR3 is the one TCRdb lists. The gene calls are TRBV12-3 or TRBV12-4 and TRBJ1-2; no check of the table's D call, TRBD1, against the DNA was made. The CDR3 numbers 12 amino acids, ends counted. CDR3 protein: CASSLRGGQVQL.

The chain has TRBV7-8 and TRBJ2-3, with D possibly being TRBD2 (6 bases). Germline V gene lookup returns CDR1 SGHVS and CDR2 FQNEAQ. CDR3 length: 16 residues. The germline V and J ends were trimmed by 4 bases and 3 bases, with 17 bases remaining between them. The CDR3 DNA follows: TGTGCCAGCAGCTCCGTCGGGGCGGGACCAACAGATACGCAGTATTTT. Amino acid sequence: CASSSVGAGPTDTQYF.

The V and J genes are TRBV15 and TRBJ1-4, with a possible D match to TRBD1 (5 bases). The CDR3 runs 15 residues. V gave up 0 bases and J gave up 7 bases, with 12 bases separating them. CDR1 and CDR2 from the germline V gene are LNHNV and YYDKDF (reference sequence). The CDR3 reads CATSRDRGLGEKLFF. Here the CDR3 DNA reads TGTGCCACCAGCAGAGATCGGGGCCTAGGTGAAAAACTGTTTTTT.

This chain links TRBV7-9 with TRBJ1-1; no firm D call. The V gene lost 1 base and the J gene lost 2 bases, with 8 bases spanning the gap. CDR3 size: 14 residues. Germline V gene sequence: CDR1 SEHNR, CDR2 FQNEAQ (reference sequence). CDR3 residues: CASSLGTHNTEAFF. CDR3 DNA sequence: TGTGCCAGCAGCTTAGGGACCCACAACACTGAAGCTTTCTTT.